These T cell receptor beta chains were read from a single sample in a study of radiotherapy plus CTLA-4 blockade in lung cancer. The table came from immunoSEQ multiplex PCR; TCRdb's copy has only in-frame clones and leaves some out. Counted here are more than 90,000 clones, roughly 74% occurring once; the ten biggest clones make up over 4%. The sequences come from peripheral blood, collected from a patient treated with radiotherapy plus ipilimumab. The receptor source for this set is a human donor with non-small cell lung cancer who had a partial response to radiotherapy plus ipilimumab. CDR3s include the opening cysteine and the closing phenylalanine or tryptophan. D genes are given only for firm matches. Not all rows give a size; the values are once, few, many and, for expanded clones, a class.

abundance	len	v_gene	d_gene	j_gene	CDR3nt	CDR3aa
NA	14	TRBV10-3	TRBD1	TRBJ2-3	TGTGCCATCAGTGACAGGGGGCCACCAGATACGCAGTATTTT	CAISDRGPPDTQYF
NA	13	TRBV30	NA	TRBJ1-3	TGTGCCTGGGGGCAGGATAGTGGAAACACCATATATTTT	CAWGQDSGNTIYF
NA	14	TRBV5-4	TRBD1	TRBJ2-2	TGTGCCAGCGGTGCCGGGACAGGTACCGGGGAGCTGTTTTTT	CASGAGTGTGELFF
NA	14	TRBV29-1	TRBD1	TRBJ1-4	TGCAGCGTTGATTTGGGACAGGGTATTGAAAAACTGTTTTTT	CSVDLGQGIEKLFF
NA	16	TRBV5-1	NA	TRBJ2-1	TGCGCCAGCAGCTTGTTGGGGCGGTTGCCCTACAATGAGCAGTTCTTC	CASSLLGRLPYNEQFF
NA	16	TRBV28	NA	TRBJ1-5	TGTGCCACCCAGGGACACCTACGGGGTCGCAATCAGCCCCAGCATTTT	CATQGHLRGRNQPQHF
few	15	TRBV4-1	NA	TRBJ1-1	TGCGCCAGCAGCCAAATTGGAGGCCTCGGCACTGAAGCTTTCTTT	CASSQIGGLGTEAFF
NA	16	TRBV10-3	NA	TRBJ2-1	TGTGCCATCAGTGCATCGGGAGATTCAGGGTACAATGAGCAGTTCTTC	CAISASGDSGYNEQFF
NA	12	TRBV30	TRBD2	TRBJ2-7	TGTGCCTGGAGTGGACTAGCGGGAGTGCAGTACTTC	CAWSGLAGVQYF
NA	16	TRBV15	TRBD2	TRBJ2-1	TGTGCCACCAGCAGTATGACTAGCGGGACATACAATGAGCAGTTCTTC	CATSSMTSGTYNEQFF
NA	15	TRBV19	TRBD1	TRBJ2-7	TGTGCCAGTTCCTCTACAGGGGGAAATTCCTACGAGCAGTACTTC	CASSSTGGNSYEQYF
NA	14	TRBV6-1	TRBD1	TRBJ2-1	TGTGCCAGCAGAGGGACAGCGAACTACAATGAGCAGTTCTTC	CASRGTANYNEQFF
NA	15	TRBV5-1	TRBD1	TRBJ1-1	TGCGCCACCCGCGAAGGGGGCGTCTCGAACACTGAAGCTTTCTTT	CATREGGVSNTEAFF
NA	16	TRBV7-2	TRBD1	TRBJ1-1	TGTGCCAGCAGCTACAGACAGGGGGCGCACCTTTATGAAGCTTTCTTT	CASSYRQGAHLYEAFF
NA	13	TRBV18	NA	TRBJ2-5	TGTGCCAGCTCACCACCGAGTCAAGAGACCCAGTACTTC	CASSPPSQETQYF
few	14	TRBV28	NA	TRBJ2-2	TGTGCCAGCAGTTCACCTTGGGGGGCCGGGGAGCTGTTTTTT	CASSSPWGAGELFF
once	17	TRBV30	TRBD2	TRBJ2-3	TGTGCCTGGAGTGTCATCGCTAGCGGAACTAGCACAGATACGCAGTATTTT	CAWSVIASGTSTDTQYF
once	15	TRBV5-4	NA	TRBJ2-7	TGTGCCAGCAGCTTGGCCCGGGGGATTTCCTACGAGCAGTACTTC	CASSLARGISYEQYF
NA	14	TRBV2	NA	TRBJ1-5	TGTGCCAGCAGTGATCGGGGTGTCGGTCAGCCCCAGCATTTT	CASSDRGVGQPQHF
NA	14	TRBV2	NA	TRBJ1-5	TGTGCCAGCAGTGACAGGGGAGTAGGTCAGCCCCAGCATTTT	CASSDRGVGQPQHF
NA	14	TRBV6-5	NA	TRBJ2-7	TGTGCCAGCAGTTACTTTCAGGGATCCTACGAGCAGTACTTC	CASSYFQGSYEQYF
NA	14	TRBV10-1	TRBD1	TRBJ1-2	TGCGCCAGCAAAGGACAGGGGGAGTGGAATGGCTACACCTTC	CASKGQGEWNGYTF
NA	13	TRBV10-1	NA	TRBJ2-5	TGCGCCAGCAGTCGGGACTCCCAAGAGACCCAGTACTTC	CASSRDSQETQYF
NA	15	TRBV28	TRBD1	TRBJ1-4	TGTGCCAGCAGTTTAGGGACAGGGGCAGATGAAAAACTGTTTTTT	CASSLGTGADEKLFF